This T cell receptor beta chain was observed in a study of T cells after yellow fever vaccination. Overall study results and limits: Post-booster samples contained most primary-vaccination clones (more than 95% CD4, around 90% CD8). A minor fraction of clonotypes spanned both CD4 and CD8 compartments.

To note about this clonotype: The antigen is unknown. The final CDR3 position lacks the conserved phenylalanine or tryptophan, pointing to a likely read error.

Researchers made TCR cDNA using 5'RACE template switching, and this step added a universal primer site and UMIs. TCRdb recomputed calls from the 5' RACE reads with MiXCR, one row per CDR3 protein. The table includes hundreds of thousands of distinct CDR3 sequences, 17% detected once. The CDR3 runs to 12 residues. The germline V gene encodes CDR1 DFQATT and CDR2 SNEGSKA (reference sequence). Trimming took 3 bases from V and 8 from J, leaving 13 bases between them. The rearrangement joins TRBV20-1 to TRBJ1-2, with a tentative D call TRBD1 (5 bases). The input for sequencing was PBMCs, taken around 5 days after the first yellow fever vaccination. This TCR was sampled from a man between 18 and 35 years old who received the YFV17D yellow fever vaccine. The CDR3 sequence is CSASGGPGGYTL. Written as DNA, the CDR3 is TGCAGTGCTAGCGGGGGTCCGGGAGGCTACACCTTA.